The 19 T cell receptor beta chains given below trace back to one sample, sequenced in a study of shared clonotypes between healthy human individuals (dated by TCRdb to about 2020). Receptors were amplified or captured by the immunoSEQ multiplex PCR assay. TCRdb stores this immuneACCESS table with in-frame sequences only. Part of the clones is absent; in the studies checked, under half of the shortfall reflects unresolved V genes, and no reason is known for the rest. This sample holds about 590,000 clones; nearly 97% were observed only once. The ten largest clones represent 0.1% to 0.11% of the sample. CD8 naive samples were CD45RO-negative cells positively selected for CCR7, giving a CD45RA+CCR7+ population that excluded TemRA cells. The sequenced sample consisted of naive CD8+ T cells sorted from blood. In the paper's terms, the cell subset or site label means: CD45RA+CCR7+. Source of these receptors: a woman aged 25 to 39 in good health.

The chain recombines TRBV6-1 with TRBJ2-7; D perhaps matches TRBD2 (5 bases). Germline V gene sequence: CDR1 MNHNS, CDR2 SASEGT. This CDR3 contains 13 residues. Trimming stripped 5 bases from V and 3 bases from J, with 11 bases between. CDR3 in amino acids: CASSTQTNYEQYF. The CDR3 DNA is TGTGCCAGCAGTACACAGACTAACTACGAGCAGTACTTC.

This rearrangement joins TRBV7-8 to TRBJ1-2; 8 bases agree with TRBD1. The ends lost 3 bases at V and 6 bases at J; junction bases unmatched: 6. Germline CDR1 and CDR2: SGHVS and FQNEAQ. This CDR3 has 14 residues. The CDR3, as DNA: TGTGCCAGCAGCTTCTCCAGGGGGCACCATGGCTACACCTTC. Protein product: CASSFSRGHHGYTF. The variable domain in full, with the rest retrieved from reference TRBV7-8 and TRBJ1-2, is GAGVSQSPRYKVAKRGQDVALRCDPISGHVSLFWYQQALGQGPEFLTYFQNEAQLDKSGLPSDRFFAERPEGSVSTLKIQRTQQEDSAVYLCASSFSRGHHGYTFGSGTRLTVV.

V and J are TRBV4-1 and TRBJ2-5; D call uncertain. Trimming stripped 1 base from V and 1 base from J, with 4 bases between. Germline-derived CDR1 and CDR2 are MGHRA and YSYEKL. The CDR3 has 13 amino acids. The CDR3 DNA reads TGCGCCAGCAGCCAAGCTCTCCAAGAGACCCAGTACTTC. It encodes CASSQALQETQYF.

The rearrangement links TRBV27 to TRBJ2-7; unclear D gene. The CDR3 has 15 residues. Looked up from germline, CDR1 is MNHEY and CDR2 is SMNVEV (reference sequence). With 3 bases removed from V and 5 bases from J, the gap between germline ends came to 17 bases. CDR3 region: CASSFRRSPGNEQYF. For the CDR3, the DNA is TGTGCCAGCAGTTTCAGGCGGTCCCCTGGGAACGAGCAGTACTTC.

This sequence joins TRBV2 and TRBJ1-3; perhaps TRBD1 as D (5 bases). Germline V lookup: CDR1 SNHLY, CDR2 FYNNEI. Trimming pared 4 bases from V and 2 bases from J, leaving 18 bases between. The CDR3 loop spans 17 amino acids. CDR3 sequence: CASSVQGRRAPGNTIYF. The CDR3 DNA follows: TGTGCCAGCAGTGTTCAGGGCCGAAGGGCTCCTGGAAACACCATATATTTT. Full variable domain (missing parts from reference TRBV2 and TRBJ1-3): EPEVTQTPSHQVTQMGQEVILRCVPISNHLYFYWYRQILGQKVEFLVSFYNNEISEKSEIFDDQFSVERPDGSNFTLKIRSTKLEDSAMYFCASSVQGRRAPGNTIYFGEGSWLTVV.

This chain uses TRBV27 with TRBJ2-2; TRBD2 might be the D (6 bases). The V end was cut by 4 bases, the J end by 3 bases, with 15 bases between. The CDR3 is made up of 16 amino acids. The germline gives CDR1 MNHEY, CDR2 SMNVEV (reference sequence). The CDR3 sequence is CASSWSGSIDTGELFF. CDR3 bases: TGTGCCAGCAGTTGGTCCGGGAGTATCGACACCGGGGAGCTGTTTTTT.

The genes are TRBV2 and TRBJ1-2; 8 bases are shared with TRBD1. Trimming at V came to 2 bases and at J to 8 bases, leaving 10 bases not matched to a gene. CDR1 and CDR2 (germline): SNHLY, FYNNEI. CDR3 size: 15 residues. The CDR3 protein is CASSESRTGFGGYTF. In DNA, the CDR3 is TGTGCCAGCAGTGAATCAAGGACAGGGTTCGGCGGCTACACCTTC.

This clone was recorded only once. CDR3 sequence reads: CASSHLSYEQYF. The CDR3 DNA sequence: TGTGCCAGCAGCCACTTAAGCTACGAGCAGTACTTC. The V and J genes are TRBV14 and TRBJ2-5, with no clear D. The assigned J gene may be wrong: the sequence end matches TRBJ2-7 better. There are 12 residues in the CDR3. Germline assignment: CDR1 SGHDN and CDR2 FVKESK.

The chain has TRBV27 and TRBJ2-2; D possibly corresponds to TRBD1 (6 bases). Germline CDR1 is MNHEY and CDR2 is SMNVEV (reference sequence). With 0 bases removed from V and 3 bases from J, the gap between germline ends came to 11 bases. The CDR3 contains 16 residues. The CDR3 spells CASSLSLGADTGELFF. CDR3 sequence (DNA): TGTGCCAGCAGTTTATCTTTGGGGGCTGACACCGGGGAGCTGTTTTTT.

The V call is TRBV29-1, the J call TRBJ1-2, with a weak D call TRBD1 (5 bases). There are 11 residues in the CDR3. The V and J ends lost 7 bases and 7 bases respectively, with 13 bases between them. Per the germline V gene, CDR1 is SQVTM and CDR2 is ANQGSEA. In DNA form, the CDR3 reads TGCAGCGGCAGGGACGTAGGTGGCTACACCTTC. This gives the protein CSGRDVGGYTF.

Comment on this clone: Other DNA sequences in the same sample also yield this CDR3. The chain uses TRBV27 and TRBJ2-7; 7 bases are a match to TRBD1. The CDR3 is 14 residues long. The V gene end was trimmed by 5 bases and the J gene end by 2 bases; junction bases not matched to a gene: 6. Per the germline V gene, CDR1 is MNHEY and CDR2 is SMNVEV (reference sequence). CDR3 in amino acids: CASSHGTVTYEQYF. CDR3 DNA: TGTGCCAGCAGTCACGGGACAGTCACCTACGAGCAGTACTTC.

The chain employs TRBV28 and TRBJ2-1; 9 bases align to TRBD1. V dropped 3 bases and J dropped 13; count of bases not matched to a gene: 4. In germline, CDR1 is MDHEN, CDR2 SYDVKM. The CDR3 length is 12 residues. The CDR3 here is CASSFGTGKQFF. The CDR3 coding sequence is TGTGCCAGCAGTTTCGGGACAGGGAAACAGTTCTTC.

The chain employs TRBV28 and TRBJ1-2; 7 nucleotides match TRBD1. This CDR3 spans 14 amino acids. Per the germline V gene, CDR1 is MDHEN and CDR2 is SYDVKM. The trim removed 6 bases at V and 5 bases at J, leaving 9 bases unmatched. CDR3 nucleotide sequence: TGTGCCAGCAGATCGGGACAGCTGATGTATGGCTACACCTTC. It translates to CASRSGQLMYGYTF.

As to this clone: The sample contains more than one DNA sequence encoding this CDR3. The chain combines TRBV5-4 with TRBJ2-3, with D unclear. Germline values: CDR1 SGHNT, CDR2 YYREEE (reference sequence). CDR3 length: 12 residues. Trimming removed 0 bases from V and 4 bases from J, with 3 bases in between. The CDR3 nucleotides are TGTGCCAGCAGCTTGGGGGCAGATACGCAGTATTTT. It yields the protein CASSLGADTQYF. Drawing the rest from reference TRBV5-4 and TRBJ2-3, the complete variable domain is ETGVTQSPTHLIKTRGQQVTLRCSSQSGHNTVSWYQQALGQGPQFIFQYYREEENGRGNFPPRFSGLQFPNYSSELNVNALELDDSALYLCASSLGADTQYFGPGTRLTVL.

The chain recombines TRBV27 with TRBJ2-7; TRBD1 agrees at 7 bases. The CDR3 sequence is 14 residues long. The J segment lost 3 bases and the V segment lost 7 bases, leaving 9 bases of the junction unmatched. Germline V lookup: CDR1 MNHEY, CDR2 SMNVEV (reference sequence). CDR3 residues: CASKKGAKDYEQYF. CDR3 coding DNA: TGTGCCAGCAAAAAGGGGGCAAAGGACTACGAGCAGTACTTC.

V and J are TRBV10-3 and TRBJ2-7; TRBD1 might be the D (5 bases). CDR3 length: 12 residues. With 6 bases removed from V and 7 bases from J, the gap between germline ends came to 13 bases. CDR1 and CDR2 from the germline V gene are ENHRY and SYGVKD. CDR3 in amino acids: CAISLGAREQYF. CDR3 bases: TGTGCCATCAGCCTAGGGGCTCGGGAGCAGTACTTC.

Regarding this clone: Other DNA sequences in this specimen translate into the identical CDR3. This sequence joins TRBV5-6 and TRBJ2-7, with TRBD1 identical over 10 bases. Per the germline V gene, CDR1 is SGHDT and CDR2 is YYEEEE. This CDR3 spans 14 amino acids. V was clipped by 4 bases and J by 2 bases; unmatched bases: 3. CDR3: CASSPGTGAYEQYF. CDR3 DNA sequence: TGTGCCAGCAGCCCCGGGACAGGGGCCTACGAGCAGTACTTC. Full variable domain (rest looked up from reference TRBV5-6 and TRBJ2-7): DAGVTQSPTHLIKTRGQQVTLRCSPKSGHDTVSWYQQALGQGPQFIFQYYEEEERQRGNFPDRFSGHQFPNYSSELNVNALLLGDSALYLCASSPGTGAYEQYFGPGTRLTVT.

The V and J genes are TRBV9 and TRBJ2-7; TRBD2 is a possible D gene (5 bases). V was pared by 4 bases and J by 2 bases, with 16 bases between. The germline V gene has CDR1 SGDLS and CDR2 YYNGEE. This CDR3 comprises 15 residues. CDR3 in amino acids: CASSPYMEAAYEQYF. CDR3 nucleotide sequence: TGTGCCAGCAGCCCCTACATGGAGGCTGCCTACGAGCAGTACTTC.

The CDR3 spells CAWINIGGRHEQYF. CDR3 sequence (DNA): TGTGCCTGGATTAATATAGGGGGTCGTCACGAGCAGTACTTC. The chain couples TRBV30 to TRBJ2-7; D might be TRBD1 (6 bases). CDR1 GTSNPN and CDR2 SVGIG come from the germline V gene (reference sequence). The ends were cut back, 4 bases at V and 5 bases at J, with 18 bases in the middle. This CDR3 region has 14 residues.